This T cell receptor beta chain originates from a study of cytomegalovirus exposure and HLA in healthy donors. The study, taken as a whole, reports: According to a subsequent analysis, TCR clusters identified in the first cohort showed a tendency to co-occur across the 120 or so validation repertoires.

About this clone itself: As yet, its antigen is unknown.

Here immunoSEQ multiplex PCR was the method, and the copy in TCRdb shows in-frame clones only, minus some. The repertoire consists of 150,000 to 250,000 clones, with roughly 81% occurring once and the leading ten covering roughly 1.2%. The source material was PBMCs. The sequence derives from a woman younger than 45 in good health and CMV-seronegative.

Here the CDR3 DNA reads TGTGCCAGCAGTTTAGGGTCTACTAGTAACTACGAGCAGTACTTC. Translating it yields CASSLGSTSNYEQYF. The V and J genes are TRBV28 and TRBJ2-7; possible D gene TRBD2, 5 bases. The V end was cut by 2 bases, the J end by 3 bases, with 14 bases between. CDR1 is MDHEN and CDR2 is SYDVKM in the germline V gene. There are 15 residues in the CDR3.